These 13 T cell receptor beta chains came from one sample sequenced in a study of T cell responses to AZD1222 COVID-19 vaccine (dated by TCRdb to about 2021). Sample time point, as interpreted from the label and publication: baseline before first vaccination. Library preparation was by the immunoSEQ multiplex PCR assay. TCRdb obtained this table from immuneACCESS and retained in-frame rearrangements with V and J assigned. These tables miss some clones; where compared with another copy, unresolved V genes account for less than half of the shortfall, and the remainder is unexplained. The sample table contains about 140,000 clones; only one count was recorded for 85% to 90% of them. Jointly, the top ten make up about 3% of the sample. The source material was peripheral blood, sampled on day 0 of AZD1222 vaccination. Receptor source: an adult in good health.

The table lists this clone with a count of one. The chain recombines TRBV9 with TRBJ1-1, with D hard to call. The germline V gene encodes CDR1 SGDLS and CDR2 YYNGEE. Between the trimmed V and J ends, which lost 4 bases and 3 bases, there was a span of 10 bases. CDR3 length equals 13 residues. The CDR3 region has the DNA TGTGCCAGCAGCCCCCTATGGGACACTGAAGCTTTCTTT. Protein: CASSPLWDTEAFF.

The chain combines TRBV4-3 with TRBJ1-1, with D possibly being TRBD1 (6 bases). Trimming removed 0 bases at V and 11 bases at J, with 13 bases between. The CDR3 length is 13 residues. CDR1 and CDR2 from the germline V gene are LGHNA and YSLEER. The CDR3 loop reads CASSQDPRGEAFF. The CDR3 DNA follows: TGCGCCAGCAGCCAAGATCCTAGGGGGGAGGCTTTCTTT.

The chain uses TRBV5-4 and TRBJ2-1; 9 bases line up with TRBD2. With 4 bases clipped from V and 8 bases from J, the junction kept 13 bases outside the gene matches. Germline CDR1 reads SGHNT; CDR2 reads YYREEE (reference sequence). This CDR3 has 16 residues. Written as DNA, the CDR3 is TGTGCCAGCAGCCCCAGCTCGGGACTAGCTGGGGATGAGCAGTTCTTC. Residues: CASSPSSGLAGDEQFF.

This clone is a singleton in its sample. CDR3 nucleotide sequence: TGTGCCACCAGCAGAGATACAGGCCCTGGAAACACCATATATTTT. Translating it yields CATSRDTGPGNTIYF. The rearrangement joins TRBV15 to TRBJ1-3, with D possibly matching TRBD1 (5 bases). Trimming left V 0 bases short and J 2 bases short, with 8 bases between. Germline V lookup: CDR1 LNHNV, CDR2 YYDKDF (reference sequence). The CDR3 length is 15 residues.

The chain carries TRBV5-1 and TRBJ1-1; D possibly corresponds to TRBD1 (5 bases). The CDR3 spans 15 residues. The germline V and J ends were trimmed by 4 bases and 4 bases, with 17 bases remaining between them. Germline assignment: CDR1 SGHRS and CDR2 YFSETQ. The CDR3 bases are TGCGCCAGCAGCCTAGGGACCTCCTGGTCCACTGAAGCTTTCTTT. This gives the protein CASSLGTSWSTEAFF.

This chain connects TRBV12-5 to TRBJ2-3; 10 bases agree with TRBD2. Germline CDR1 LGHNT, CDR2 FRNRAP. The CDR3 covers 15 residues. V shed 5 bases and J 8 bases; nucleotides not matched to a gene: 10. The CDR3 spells CASGGLAGVLGTQYF. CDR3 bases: TGTGCTAGTGGTGGGCTAGCGGGAGTATTGGGTACGCAGTATTTT.

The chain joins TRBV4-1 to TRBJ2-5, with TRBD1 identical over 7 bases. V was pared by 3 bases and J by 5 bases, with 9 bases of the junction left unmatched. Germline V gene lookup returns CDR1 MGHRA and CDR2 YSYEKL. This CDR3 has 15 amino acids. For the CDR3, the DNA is TGCGCCAGCAGCCAGAATACAGGGGCGGTGGAGACCCAGTACTTC. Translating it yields CASSQNTGAVETQYF.

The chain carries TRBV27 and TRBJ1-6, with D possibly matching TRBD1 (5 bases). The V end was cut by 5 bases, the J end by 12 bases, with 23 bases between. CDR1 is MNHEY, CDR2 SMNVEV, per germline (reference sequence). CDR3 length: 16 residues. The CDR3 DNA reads TGTGCCAGCAGTGTTGGGGCCGGGAGACAGATGTTACCCCTCCACTTT. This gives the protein CASSVGAGRQMLPLHF.

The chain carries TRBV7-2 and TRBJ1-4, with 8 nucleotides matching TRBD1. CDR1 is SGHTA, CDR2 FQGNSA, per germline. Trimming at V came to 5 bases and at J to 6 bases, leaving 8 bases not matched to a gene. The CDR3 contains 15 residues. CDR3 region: CASSRGQAGDEKLFF. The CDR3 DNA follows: TGTGCCAGCAGCCGGGGACAGGCCGGGGATGAAAAACTGTTTTTT.

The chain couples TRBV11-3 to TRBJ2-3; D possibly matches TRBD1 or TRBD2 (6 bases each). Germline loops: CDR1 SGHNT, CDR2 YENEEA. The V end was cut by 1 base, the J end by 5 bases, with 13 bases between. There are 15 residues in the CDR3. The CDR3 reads CASSLGGAGGDTQYF. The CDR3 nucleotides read TGTGCCAGCAGCTTAGGGGGGGCCGGGGGAGATACGCAGTATTTT.

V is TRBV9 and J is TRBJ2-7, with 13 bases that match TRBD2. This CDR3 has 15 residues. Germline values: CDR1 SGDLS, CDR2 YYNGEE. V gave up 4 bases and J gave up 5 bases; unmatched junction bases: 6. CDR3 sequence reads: CASSRTSGRVHEQYF. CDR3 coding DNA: TGTGCCAGCAGCCGGACTAGCGGGAGAGTTCACGAGCAGTACTTC.

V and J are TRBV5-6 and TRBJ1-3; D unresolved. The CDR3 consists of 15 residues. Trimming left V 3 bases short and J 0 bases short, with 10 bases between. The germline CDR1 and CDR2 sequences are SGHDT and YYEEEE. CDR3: CASSSGRRSGNTIYF. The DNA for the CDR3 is TGTGCCAGCAGCTCCGGACGCCGCTCTGGAAACACCATATATTTT.

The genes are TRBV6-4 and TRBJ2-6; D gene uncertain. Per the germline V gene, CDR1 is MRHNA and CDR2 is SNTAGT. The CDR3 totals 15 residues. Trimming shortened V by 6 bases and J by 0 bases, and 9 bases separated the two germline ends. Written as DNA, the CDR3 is TGTGCCAGCAGCCCGGGCGCCTCTGGGGCCAACGTCCTGACTTTC. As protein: CASSPGASGANVLTF.